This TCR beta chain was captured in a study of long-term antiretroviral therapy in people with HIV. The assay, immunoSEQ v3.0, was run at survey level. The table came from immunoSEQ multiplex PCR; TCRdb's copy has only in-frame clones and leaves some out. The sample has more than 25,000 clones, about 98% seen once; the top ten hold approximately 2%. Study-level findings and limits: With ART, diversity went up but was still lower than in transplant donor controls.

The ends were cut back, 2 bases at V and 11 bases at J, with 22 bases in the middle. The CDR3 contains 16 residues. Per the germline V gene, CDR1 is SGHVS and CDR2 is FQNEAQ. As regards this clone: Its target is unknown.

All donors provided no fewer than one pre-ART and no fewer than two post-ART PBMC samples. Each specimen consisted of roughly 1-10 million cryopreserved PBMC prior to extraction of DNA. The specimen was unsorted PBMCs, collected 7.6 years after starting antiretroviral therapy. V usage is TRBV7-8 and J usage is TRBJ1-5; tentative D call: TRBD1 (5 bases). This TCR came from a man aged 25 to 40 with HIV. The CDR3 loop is CASSLSGTSSLSSQHF. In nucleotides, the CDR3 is TGTGCCAGCAGCTTATCCGGGACGAGCAGTCTTTCGTCCCAGCATTTT.